These T cell receptor beta chains were read from a single sample in a study of T cell repertoires in cytomegalovirus infection. From the reads, TCRdb called clonotypes with MiXCR, one entry per CDR3 protein. The sample lists 200,000 or so distinct CDR3 sequences, roughly 30% occurring once. The specimen was PBMCs. The receptors shown here come from a human donor in good health (CMV status not recorded). Some clones in this sample may be carry-over from other donors' samples. CDR3s include the opening cysteine and the closing phenylalanine or tryptophan. The D gene is left open where the match is weak. Expanded clones get a size class; other rows say once, few or many, or leave the size out.

>TRBJ1-5|-|TRBV20-1|-
TGCAGTGCTAGAGATAGAATGTTGGCGGCATGGGACAATCAGCCCCAGCATTTT
CSARDRMLAAWDNQPQHF
>TRBJ1-5|TRBD1|TRBV27|few
TGTGCCAGCAGCAGAAGGTGGACAGGGATCGGTCAGCCCCAGCATTTT
CASSRRWTGIGQPQHF
>TRBJ1-1|-|TRBV19|few
TGTGCCAGTAGGGAGGGACCGAGGGGTCACACTGAAGCTTTCTTT
CASREGPRGHTEAFF
>TRBJ2-7|-|TRBV6-2/TRBV6-3|-
TGTGCCAGCAGGGATCCTCAGGGGACGGGCGACGAGCAGTACTTC
CASRDPQGTGDEQYF
>TRBJ2-2|-|TRBV9|-
TGTGCCAGCAGCCCCCAGGGTCGCCTTAACACCGGGGAGCTGTTTTTT
CASSPQGRLNTGELFF
>TRBJ2-5|TRBD2|TRBV29-1|few
TGCAGCGTTGAAGATCCTAGCGGGGCCAGGGAGACCCAGTACTTC
CSVEDPSGARETQYF
>TRBJ1-2|-|TRBV7-9|few
TGTGCCAGCAGCTTTATTGGACGGCATAACTATGGCTACACCTTC
CASSFIGRHNYGYTF
>TRBJ1-5|-|TRBV2|-
TGTGCCAGCTCTCTGATCCGACAGATCCTCATTAATCAGCCCCAGCATTTT
CASSLIRQILINQPQHF
>TRBJ2-3|-|TRBV7-2|many
TGTGCCAGCAGCCAAGGGGCCCCCGATCGTTCTAGCACAGATACGCAGTATTTT
CASSQGAPDRSSTDTQYF
>TRBJ1-1|-|TRBV7-3|once
TGTGCCAGCAGCGCAGGGAGTGGGGGTACTGAAGCTTTCTTT
CASSAGSGGTEAFF
>TRBJ2-3|TRBD2|TRBV6-5|few
TGTGCCAGCAACATACTAGCGGGGGACACAGATACGCAGTATTTT
CASNILAGDTDTQYF
>TRBJ1-1|TRBD1|TRBV7-2|few
TGTGCCAGCAGCTTCGGGACAGGGAACACTGAAGCTTTCTTT
CASSFGTGNTEAFF
>TRBJ2-1|-|TRBV30|many
TGTGCCTGGAGGGTGACTGGTCTCTACAATGAGCAGTTCTTC
CAWRVTGLYNEQFF
>TRBJ1-1|-|TRBV19|few
TGTGCCAGTAGTACTGACAGAAACACTGAAGCTTTCTTT
CASSTDRNTEAFF
>TRBJ2-1|-|TRBV29-1|-
TGCTCCGCTGGGAGTTTCTACAGCTCCTACAATGAGCAGTTCTTC
CSAGSFYSSYNEQFF
>TRBJ1-5|-|TRBV7-2|many
TGTGCCAGCAGCTTAGAAGGGTGGGGGAACCAGCCCCAGCATTTT
CASSLEGWGNQPQHF
>TRBJ2-5|-|TRBV7-2|many
TGTGCCAGCAGCTTAGCGTGGAGACAAGAGACCCAGTACTTC
CASSLAWRQETQYF
>TRBJ2-1|-|TRBV7-2|-
TGTGCCAGCAGCCCTCCGGGGCTCTCCTACAATGAGCAGTTCTTC
CASSPPGLSYNEQFF
>TRBJ2-1|-|TRBV11-3|-
TGTGCCAGCGGCGGACAATCCAATGAGCAGTTCTTC
CASGGQSNEQFF
>TRBJ1-3|TRBD1|TRBV12-3/TRBV12-4|few
TGTGCCAGCAGTTTGGGGACAGGGATGACTGGAAACACCATATATTTT
CASSLGTGMTGNTIYF
>TRBJ2-7|-|TRBV7-4|few
TGTGCCAGCAGCCCCCTTGGCAGCTACGAGCAGTACTTC
CASSPLGSYEQYF
>TRBJ2-2|-|TRBV11-2|-
TGTGCCAGCAGCTCTCTACGCGGAGAGGGCACCGGGGAGCTGTTTTTT
CASSSLRGEGTGELFF